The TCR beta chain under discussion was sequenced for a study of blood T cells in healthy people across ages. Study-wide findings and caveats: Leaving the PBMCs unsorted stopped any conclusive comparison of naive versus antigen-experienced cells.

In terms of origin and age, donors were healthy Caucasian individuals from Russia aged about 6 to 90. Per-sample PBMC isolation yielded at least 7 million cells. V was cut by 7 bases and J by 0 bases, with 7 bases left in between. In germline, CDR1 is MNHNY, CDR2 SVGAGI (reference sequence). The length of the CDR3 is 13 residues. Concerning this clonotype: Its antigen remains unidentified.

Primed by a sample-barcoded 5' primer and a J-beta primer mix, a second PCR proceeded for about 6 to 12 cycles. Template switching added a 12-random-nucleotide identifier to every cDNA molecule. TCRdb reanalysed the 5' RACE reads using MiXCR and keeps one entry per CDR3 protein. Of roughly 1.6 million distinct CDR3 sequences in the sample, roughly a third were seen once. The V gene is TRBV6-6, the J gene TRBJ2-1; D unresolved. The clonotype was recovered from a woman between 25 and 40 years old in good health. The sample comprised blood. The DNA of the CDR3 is TGTGCCAGCATGGCGAGCTCCTACAATGAGCAGTTCTTC. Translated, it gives CASMASSYNEQFF.